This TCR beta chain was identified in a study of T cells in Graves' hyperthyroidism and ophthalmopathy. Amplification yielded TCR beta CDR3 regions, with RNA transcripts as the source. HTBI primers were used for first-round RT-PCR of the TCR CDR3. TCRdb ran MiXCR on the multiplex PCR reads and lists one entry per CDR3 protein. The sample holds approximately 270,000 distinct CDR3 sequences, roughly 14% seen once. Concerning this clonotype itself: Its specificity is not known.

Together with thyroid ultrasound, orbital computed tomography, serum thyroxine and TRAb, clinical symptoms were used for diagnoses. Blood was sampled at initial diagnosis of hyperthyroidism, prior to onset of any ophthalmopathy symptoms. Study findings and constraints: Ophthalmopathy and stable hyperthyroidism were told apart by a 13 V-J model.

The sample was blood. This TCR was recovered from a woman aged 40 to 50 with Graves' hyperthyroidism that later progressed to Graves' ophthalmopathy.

Here the CDR3 reads CASSPEQGYETQYF. CDR3 bases: TGTGCCAGCTCACCGGAACAGGGTTACGAGACCCAGTACTTC. The rearrangement joins TRBV18 to TRBJ2-5, with a tentative D call TRBD1 (6 bases). The germline V gene has CDR1 KGHSH and CDR2 LQKENI. The CDR3 consists of 14 residues. V lost 3 bases and J lost 5, with 13 bases in between.